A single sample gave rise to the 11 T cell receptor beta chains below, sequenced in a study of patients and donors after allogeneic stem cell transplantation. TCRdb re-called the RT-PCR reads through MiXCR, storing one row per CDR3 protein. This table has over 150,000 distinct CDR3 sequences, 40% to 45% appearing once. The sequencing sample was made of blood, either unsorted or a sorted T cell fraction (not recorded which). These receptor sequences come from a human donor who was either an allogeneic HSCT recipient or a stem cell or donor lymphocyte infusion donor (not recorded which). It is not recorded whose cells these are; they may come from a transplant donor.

In DNA form, the CDR3 reads TGTGCCAGCCGACCCTCCGGAGCGTCGTCCTACGAGCAGTACTTC. Amino acid sequence: CASRPSGASSYEQYF. The rearrangement uses TRBV28 and TRBJ2-7; D is unresolved. CDR1 and CDR2 from the germline V gene are MDHEN and SYDVKM. The CDR3 covers 15 residues. Trimming pared 8 bases from V and 1 base from J, leaving 18 bases between.

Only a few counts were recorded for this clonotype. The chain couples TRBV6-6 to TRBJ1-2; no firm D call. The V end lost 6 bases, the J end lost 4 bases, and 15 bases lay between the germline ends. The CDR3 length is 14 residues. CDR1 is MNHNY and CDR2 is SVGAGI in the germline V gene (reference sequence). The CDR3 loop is CASSGKGISYGYTF. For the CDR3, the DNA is TGTGCCAGCAGCGGCAAAGGAATCAGCTATGGCTACACCTTC.

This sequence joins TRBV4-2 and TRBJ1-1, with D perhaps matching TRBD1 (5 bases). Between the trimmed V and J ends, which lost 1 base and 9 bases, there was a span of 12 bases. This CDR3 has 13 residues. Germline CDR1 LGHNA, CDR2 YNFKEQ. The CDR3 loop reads CASSQGLGGKAFF. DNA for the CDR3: TGTGCCAGCAGCCAAGGTTTGGGGGGTAAAGCTTTCTTT.

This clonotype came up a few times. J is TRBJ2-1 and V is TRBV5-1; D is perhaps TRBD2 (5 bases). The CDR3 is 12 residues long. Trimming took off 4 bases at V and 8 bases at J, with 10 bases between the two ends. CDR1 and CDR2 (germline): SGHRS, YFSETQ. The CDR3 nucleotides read TGCGCCAGCAGCCGTACTAGAGATGAGCAGTTCTTC. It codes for CASSRTRDEQFF.

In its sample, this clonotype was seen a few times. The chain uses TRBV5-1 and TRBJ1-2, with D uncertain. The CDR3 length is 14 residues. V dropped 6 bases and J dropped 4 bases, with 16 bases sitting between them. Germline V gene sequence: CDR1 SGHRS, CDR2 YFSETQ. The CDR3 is CASKPLSPFYGYTF. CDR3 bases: TGCGCCAGCAAACCCCTCAGCCCCTTCTATGGCTACACCTTC. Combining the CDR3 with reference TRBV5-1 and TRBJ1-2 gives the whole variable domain KAGVTQTPRYLIKTRGQQVTLSCSPISGHRSVSWYQQTPGQGLQFLFEYFSETQRNKGNFPGRFSGRQFSNSRSEMNVSTLELGDSALYLCASKPLSPFYGYTFGSGTRLTVV.

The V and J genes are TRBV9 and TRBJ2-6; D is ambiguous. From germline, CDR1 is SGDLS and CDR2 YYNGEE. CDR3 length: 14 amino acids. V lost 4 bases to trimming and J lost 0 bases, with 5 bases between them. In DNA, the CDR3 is TGTGCCAGCAGCCCCCACTCTGGGGCCAACGTCCTGACTTTC. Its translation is CASSPHSGANVLTF.

CDR3 nucleotide sequence: TGCAGCGCAGGGGGCGCGGCCGGGGAGCTGTTTTTT. Protein sequence: CSAGGAAGELFF. The chain links TRBV29-1 to TRBJ2-2, with 8 bases aligning to TRBD1. The J segment lost 6 bases and the V segment lost 7 bases, leaving 4 bases of the junction unmatched. The CDR3 extends over 12 amino acids. Germline V gene data show CDR1 as SQVTM and CDR2 as ANQGSEA.

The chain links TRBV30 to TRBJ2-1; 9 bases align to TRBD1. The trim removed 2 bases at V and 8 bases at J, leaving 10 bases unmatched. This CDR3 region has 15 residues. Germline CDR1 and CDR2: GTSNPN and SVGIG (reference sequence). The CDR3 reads CAWSLRGQGFYEQFF. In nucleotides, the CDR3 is TGTGCCTGGAGTTTAAGGGGACAGGGTTTCTATGAGCAGTTCTTC.

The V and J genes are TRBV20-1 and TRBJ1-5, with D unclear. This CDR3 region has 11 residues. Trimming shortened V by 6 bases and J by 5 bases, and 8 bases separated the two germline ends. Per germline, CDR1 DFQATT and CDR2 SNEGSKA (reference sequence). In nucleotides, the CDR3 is TGCAGTGCGGTTAATGATCAGCCCCAGCATTTT. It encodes CSAVNDQPQHF.

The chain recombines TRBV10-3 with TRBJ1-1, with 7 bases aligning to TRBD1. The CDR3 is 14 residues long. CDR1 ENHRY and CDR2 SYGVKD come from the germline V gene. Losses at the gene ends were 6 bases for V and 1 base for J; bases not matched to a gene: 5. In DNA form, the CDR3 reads TGTGCCATCAGAACCGGGACAGAGAACACTGAAGCTTTCTTT. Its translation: CAIRTGTENTEAFF.

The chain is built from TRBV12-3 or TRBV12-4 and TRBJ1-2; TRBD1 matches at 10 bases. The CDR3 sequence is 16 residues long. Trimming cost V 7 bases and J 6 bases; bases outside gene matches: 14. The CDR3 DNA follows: TGTGCCAGCACCTTTGGTTTGGGACAGGGGATGAATGGCTACACCTTC. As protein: CASTFGLGQGMNGYTF.